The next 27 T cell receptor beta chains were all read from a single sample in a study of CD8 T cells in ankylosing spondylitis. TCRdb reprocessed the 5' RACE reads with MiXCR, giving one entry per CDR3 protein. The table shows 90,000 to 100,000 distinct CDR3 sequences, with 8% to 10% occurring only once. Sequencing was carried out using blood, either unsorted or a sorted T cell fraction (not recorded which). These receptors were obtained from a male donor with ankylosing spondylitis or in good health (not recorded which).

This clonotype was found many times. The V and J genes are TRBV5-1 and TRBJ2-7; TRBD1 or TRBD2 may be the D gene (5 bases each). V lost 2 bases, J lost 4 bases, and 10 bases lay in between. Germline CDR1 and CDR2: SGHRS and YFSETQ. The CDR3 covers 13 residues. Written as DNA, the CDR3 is TGCGCCAGCAGCTTCGGGGCCGCGTACGAGCAGTACTTC. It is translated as CASSFGAAYEQYF. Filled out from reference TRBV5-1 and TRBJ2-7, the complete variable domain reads KAGVTQTPRYLIKTRGQQVTLSCSPISGHRSVSWYQQTPGQGLQFLFEYFSETQRNKGNFPGRFSGRQFSNSRSEMNVSTLELGDSALYLCASSFGAAYEQYFGPGTRLTVT.

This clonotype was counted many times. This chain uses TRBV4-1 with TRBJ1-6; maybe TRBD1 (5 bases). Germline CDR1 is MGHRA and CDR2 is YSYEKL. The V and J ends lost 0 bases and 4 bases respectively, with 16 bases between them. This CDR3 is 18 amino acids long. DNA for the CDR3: TGCGCCAGCAGCCAAGATAGTCAAGGGGAACTGTATAATTCACCCCTCCACTTT. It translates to CASSQDSQGELYNSPLHF.

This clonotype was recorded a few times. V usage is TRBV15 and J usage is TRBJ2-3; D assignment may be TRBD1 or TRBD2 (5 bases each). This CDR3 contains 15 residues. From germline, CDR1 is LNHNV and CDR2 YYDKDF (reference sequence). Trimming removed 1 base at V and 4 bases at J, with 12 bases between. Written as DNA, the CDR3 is TGTGCCACCAGCAGAGGAGGGGTTAATCCAGATACGCAGTATTTT. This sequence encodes CATSRGGVNPDTQYF.

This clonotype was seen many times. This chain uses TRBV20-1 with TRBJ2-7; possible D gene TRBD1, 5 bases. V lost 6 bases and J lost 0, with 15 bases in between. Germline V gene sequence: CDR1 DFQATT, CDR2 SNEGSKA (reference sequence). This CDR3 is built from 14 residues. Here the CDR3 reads CSAQGTPSSYEQYF. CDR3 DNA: TGCAGTGCCCAGGGCACACCCAGCTCCTACGAGCAGTACTTC.

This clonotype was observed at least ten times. In DNA form, the CDR3 reads TGTGCCAGCAGCGCGGACGTCAATCAGCCCCAGCATTTT. It translates to CASSADVNQPQHF. The rearrangement links TRBV7-9 to TRBJ1-5; D is undetermined. This CDR3 is 13 amino acids long. Germline lookup yields CDR1 SEHNR and CDR2 FQNEAQ (reference sequence). V gave up 5 bases and J gave up 3 bases, with 8 bases separating them.

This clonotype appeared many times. The CDR3 here is CASSPGVTGEKLFF. The CDR3 DNA reads as TGTGCCAGCTCACCAGGAGTTACCGGTGAAAAACTGTTTTTT. The chain joins TRBV18 to TRBJ1-4; no clear D gene. V was cut by 2 bases and J by 7 bases, with 11 bases left in between. CDR3 size: 14 residues. Germline assignment: CDR1 KGHSH and CDR2 LQKENI.

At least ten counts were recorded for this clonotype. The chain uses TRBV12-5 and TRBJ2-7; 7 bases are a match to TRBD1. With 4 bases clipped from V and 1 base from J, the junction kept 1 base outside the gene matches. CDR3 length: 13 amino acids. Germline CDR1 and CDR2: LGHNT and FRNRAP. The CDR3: CASGWGQSYEQYF. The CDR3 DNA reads TGTGCTAGTGGTTGGGGACAGTCCTACGAGCAGTACTTC.

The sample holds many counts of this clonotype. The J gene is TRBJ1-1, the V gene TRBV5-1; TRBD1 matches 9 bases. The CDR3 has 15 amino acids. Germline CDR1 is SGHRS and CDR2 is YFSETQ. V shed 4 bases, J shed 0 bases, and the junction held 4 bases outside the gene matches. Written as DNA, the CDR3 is TGCGCCAGCAGCCCACAGGGGGCCGTGAACACTGAAGCTTTCTTT. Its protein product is CASSPQGAVNTEAFF.

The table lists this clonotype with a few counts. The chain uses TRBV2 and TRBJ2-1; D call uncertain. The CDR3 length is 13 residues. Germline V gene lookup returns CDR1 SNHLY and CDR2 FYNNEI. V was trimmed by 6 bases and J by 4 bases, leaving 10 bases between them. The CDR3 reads CASRRQPYNEQFF. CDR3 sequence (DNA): TGTGCCAGCAGACGACAACCATACAATGAGCAGTTCTTC.

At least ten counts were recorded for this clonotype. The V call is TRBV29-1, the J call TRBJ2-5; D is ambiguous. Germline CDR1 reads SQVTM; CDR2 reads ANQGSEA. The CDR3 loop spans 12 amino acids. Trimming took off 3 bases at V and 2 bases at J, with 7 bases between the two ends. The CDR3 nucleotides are TGCAGCGTTGAGGAGAGACAAGAGACCCAGTACTTC. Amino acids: CSVEERQETQYF.

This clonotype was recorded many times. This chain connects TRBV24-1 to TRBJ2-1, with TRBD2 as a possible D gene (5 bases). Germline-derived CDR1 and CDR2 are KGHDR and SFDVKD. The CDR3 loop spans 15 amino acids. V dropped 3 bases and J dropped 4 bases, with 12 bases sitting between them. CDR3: CATSDPRAHYNEQFF. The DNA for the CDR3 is TGTGCCACCAGTGATCCGCGGGCACATTACAATGAGCAGTTCTTC.

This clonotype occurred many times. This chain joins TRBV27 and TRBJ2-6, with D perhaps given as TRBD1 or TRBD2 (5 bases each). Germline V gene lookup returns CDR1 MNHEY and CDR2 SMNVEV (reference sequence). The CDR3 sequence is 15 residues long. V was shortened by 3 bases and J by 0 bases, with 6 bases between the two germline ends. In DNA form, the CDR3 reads TGTGCCAGCAGTTTCGGGACCTCTGGGGCCAACGTCCTGACTTTC. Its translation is CASSFGTSGANVLTF.

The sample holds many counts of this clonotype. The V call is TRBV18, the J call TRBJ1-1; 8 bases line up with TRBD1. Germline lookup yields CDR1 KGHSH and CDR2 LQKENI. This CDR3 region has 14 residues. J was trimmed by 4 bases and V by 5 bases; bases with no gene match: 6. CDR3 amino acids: CASSAGTGRTEAFF. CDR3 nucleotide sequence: TGTGCCAGCTCAGCCGGGACAGGTCGCACTGAAGCTTTCTTT.

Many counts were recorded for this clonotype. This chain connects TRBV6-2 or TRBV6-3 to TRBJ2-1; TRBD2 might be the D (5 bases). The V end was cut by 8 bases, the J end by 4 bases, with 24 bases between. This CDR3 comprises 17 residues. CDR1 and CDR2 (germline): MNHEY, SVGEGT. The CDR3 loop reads CASGKDLRGREYNEQFF. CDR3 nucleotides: TGTGCCAGCGGAAAGGATTTAAGAGGGAGAGAGTACAATGAGCAGTTCTTC.

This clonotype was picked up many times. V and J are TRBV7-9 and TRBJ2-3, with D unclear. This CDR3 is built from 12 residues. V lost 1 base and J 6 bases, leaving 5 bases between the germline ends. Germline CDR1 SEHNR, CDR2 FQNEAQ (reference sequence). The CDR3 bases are TGTGCCAGCAGCTTAGTGGAGGATACGCAGTATTTT. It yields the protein CASSLVEDTQYF.

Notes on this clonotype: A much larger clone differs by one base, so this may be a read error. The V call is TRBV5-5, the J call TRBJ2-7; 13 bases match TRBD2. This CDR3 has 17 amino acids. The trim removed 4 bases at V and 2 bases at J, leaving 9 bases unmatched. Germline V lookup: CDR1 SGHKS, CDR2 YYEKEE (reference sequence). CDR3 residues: CASSVGLAGAGTYEQYF. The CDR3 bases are TGTGCCAGCAGCGTCGGACTAGCGGGAGCAGGAACCTACGAGCAGTACTTC.

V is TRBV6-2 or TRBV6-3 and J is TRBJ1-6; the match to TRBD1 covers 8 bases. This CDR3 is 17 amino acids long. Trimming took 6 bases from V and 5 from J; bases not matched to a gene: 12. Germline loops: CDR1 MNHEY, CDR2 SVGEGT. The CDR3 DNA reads TGTGCCAGCAGGGTATCGACAGGGGAGAGCGATAATTCACCCCTCCACTTT. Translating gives CASRVSTGESDNSPLHF.

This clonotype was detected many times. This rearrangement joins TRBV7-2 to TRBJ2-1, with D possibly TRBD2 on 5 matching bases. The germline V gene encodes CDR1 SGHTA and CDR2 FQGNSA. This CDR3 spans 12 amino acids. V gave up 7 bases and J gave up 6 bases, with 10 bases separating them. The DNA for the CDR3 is TGTGCCAGCACCCCCCGGGGCAATGAGCAGTTCTTC. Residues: CASTPRGNEQFF.

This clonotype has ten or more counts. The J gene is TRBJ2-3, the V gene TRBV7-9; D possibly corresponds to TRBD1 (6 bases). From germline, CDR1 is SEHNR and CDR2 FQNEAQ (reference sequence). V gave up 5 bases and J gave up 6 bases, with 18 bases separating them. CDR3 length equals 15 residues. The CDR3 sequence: CASSRRTAPSDTQYF. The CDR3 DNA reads TGTGCCAGCAGCCGCCGGACAGCCCCTTCGGATACGCAGTATTTT.

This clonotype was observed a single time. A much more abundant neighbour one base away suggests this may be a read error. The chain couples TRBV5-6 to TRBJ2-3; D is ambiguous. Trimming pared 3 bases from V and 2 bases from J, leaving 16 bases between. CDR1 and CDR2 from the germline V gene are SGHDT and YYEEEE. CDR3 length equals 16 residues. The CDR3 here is CASSSVIWVDTDTQYF. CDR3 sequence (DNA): TGTGCCAGCAGCTCCGTGATTTGGGTCGACACAGATACGCAGTATTTT.

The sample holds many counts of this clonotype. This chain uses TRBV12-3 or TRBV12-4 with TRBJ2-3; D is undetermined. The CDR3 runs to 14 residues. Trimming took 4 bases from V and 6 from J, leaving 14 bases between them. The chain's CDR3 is CASSSDVGRDTQYF. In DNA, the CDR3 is TGTGCCAGCAGTTCCGACGTGGGCCGGGATACGCAGTATTTT.

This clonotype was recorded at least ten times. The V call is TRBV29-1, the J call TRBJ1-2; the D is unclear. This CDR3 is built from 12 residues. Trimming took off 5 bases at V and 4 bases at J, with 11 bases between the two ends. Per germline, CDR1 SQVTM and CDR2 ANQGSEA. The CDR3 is CSVSQPGYGYTF. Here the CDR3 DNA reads TGCAGCGTTTCACAGCCTGGCTATGGCTACACCTTC.

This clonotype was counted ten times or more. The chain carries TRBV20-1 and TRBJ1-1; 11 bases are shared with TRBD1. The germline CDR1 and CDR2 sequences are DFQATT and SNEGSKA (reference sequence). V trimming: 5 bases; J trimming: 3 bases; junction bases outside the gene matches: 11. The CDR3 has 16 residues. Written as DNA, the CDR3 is TGCAGTGCTTATACCGGGACAGGGGGGAGGGACACTGAAGCTTTCTTT. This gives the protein CSAYTGTGGRDTEAFF.

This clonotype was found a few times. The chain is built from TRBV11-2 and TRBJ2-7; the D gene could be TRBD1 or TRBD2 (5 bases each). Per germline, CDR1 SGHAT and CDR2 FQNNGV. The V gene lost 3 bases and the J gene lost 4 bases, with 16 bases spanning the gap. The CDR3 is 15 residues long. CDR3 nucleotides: TGTGCCAGCAGCTTTGGGACGGAGCAGAGATACGAGCAGTACTTC. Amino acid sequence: CASSFGTEQRYEQYF.

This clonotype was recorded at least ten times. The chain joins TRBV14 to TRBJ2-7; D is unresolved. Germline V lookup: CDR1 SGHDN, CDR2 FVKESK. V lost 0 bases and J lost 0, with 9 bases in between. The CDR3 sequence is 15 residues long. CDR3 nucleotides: TGTGCCAGCAGCCAAGAGGGTAGACCCTCCTACGAGCAGTACTTC. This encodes CASSQEGRPSYEQYF.

The CDR3 DNA is TGTGCCAGCACCTTGGGGTTACAGAGCAATCAGCCCCAGCATTTT. Translation: CASTLGLQSNQPQHF. The chain has TRBV12-3 or TRBV12-4 and TRBJ1-5; D is ambiguous. Trimming took 7 bases from V and 1 from J, leaving 14 bases between them. The CDR3 sequence is 15 residues long.

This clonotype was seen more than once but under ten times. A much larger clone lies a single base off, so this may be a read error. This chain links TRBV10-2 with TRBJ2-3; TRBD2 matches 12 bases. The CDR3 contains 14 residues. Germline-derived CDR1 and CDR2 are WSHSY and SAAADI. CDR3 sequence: CTSRALAGGITQYF. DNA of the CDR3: TGCACCAGCAGAGCACTAGCGGGGGGTATTACGCAGTATTTT.